This T cell receptor beta chain was sequenced for a study of OX40 agonist ivuxolimab in advanced cancers. Study-wide context: In this trial design, patients received ivuxolimab intravenously at 0.01 to 10 mg/kg every 2 weeks. Patients undergoing dose escalation presented with hepatocellular carcinoma, melanoma, renal cell or head and neck cancer. The group had a mean age of approximately 60 years, ranged from about 20 to 85, and was 82.7% male. Three partial responders included one hepatocellular carcinoma patient and two cutaneous melanoma patients.

Repertoires were generated with immunoSEQ multiplex PCR, while TCRdb's copy carries only in-frame clones and drops some. Of fewer than 35,000 clones listed, roughly 89% are singletons. CDR3 length: 13 residues. Germline CDR1 reads MNHEY; CDR2 reads SVGAGI. Trimming cost V 4 bases and J 1 base, with 8 bases left between them. The chain carries TRBV6-5 and TRBJ2-7; D is ambiguous. The receptor's source is an adult with an advanced solid tumor such as melanoma, head and neck, liver or kidney cancer. The sample in question was CD4+ or CD8+ T cells sorted from blood, obtained in a trial of the OX40 agonist ivuxolimab. The CDR3: CASSSPESYEQYF. The CDR3 DNA follows: TGTGCCAGCAGTTCCCCAGAGTCCTACGAGCAGTACTTC.